A single TCR beta chain is shown here with its context. The sample originates from a study of T-cell reconstitution after alpha-beta-depleted transplantation in children. During its preparation, the TCRbeta library received unique molecular identifiers. TCRdb re-called the PCR reads through MiXCR, storing one row per CDR3 protein. This table has fewer than 550,000 distinct CDR3 sequences, about a tenth appearing once. The sample was PBMCs from the stem cell graft donor, taken from the stem cell graft. The receptor comes from a human donor who donated a stem cell graft to a child with acute myeloid leukemia.

CDR3 protein: CAISEAGPNEQFF. CDR3 sequence (DNA): TGTGCCATCAGTGAGGCGGGGCCGAATGAGCAGTTCTTC. The chain is built from TRBV10-3 and TRBJ2-1; possible D gene TRBD2, 6 bases. The CDR3 runs 13 residues. V was shortened by 2 bases and J by 7 bases, with 9 bases between the two germline ends. The germline gives CDR1 ENHRY, CDR2 SYGVKD.